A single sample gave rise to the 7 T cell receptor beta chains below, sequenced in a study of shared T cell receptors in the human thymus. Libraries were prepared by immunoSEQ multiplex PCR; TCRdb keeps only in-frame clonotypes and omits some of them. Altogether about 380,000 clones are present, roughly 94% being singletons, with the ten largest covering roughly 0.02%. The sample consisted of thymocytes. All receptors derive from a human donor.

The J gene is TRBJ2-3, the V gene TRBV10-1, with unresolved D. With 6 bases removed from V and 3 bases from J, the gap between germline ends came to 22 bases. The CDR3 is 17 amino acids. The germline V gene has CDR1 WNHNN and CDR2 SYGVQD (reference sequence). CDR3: CASSPVPSSDPTDTQYF. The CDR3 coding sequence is TGCGCCAGCAGCCCCGTCCCCTCGAGCGATCCAACAGATACGCAGTATTTT.

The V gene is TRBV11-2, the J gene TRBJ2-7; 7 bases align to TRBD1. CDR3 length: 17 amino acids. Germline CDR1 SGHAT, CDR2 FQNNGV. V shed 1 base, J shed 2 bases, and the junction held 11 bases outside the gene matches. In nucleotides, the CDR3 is TGTGCCAGCAGCTTAGGTTTGCTTCGGGACAGACCCTACGAGCAGTACTTC. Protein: CASSLGLLRDRPYEQYF.

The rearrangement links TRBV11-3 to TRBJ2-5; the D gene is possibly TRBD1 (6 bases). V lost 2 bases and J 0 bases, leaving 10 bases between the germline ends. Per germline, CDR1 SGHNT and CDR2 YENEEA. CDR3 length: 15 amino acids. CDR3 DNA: TGTGCCAGCAGCTTATCCACAGGGAACCAAGAGACCCAGTACTTC. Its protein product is CASSLSTGNQETQYF. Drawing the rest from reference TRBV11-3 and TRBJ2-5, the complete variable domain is EAGVVQSPRYKIIEKKQPVAFWCNPISGHNTLYWYLQNLGQGPELLIRYENEEAVDDSQLPKDRFSAERLKGVDSTLKIQPAELGDSAVYLCASSLSTGNQETQYFGPGTRLLVL.

The CDR3 bases are TGCGCCAGCAGCTTCGCATACAGGGATCCGGCCTACGAGCAGTACTTC. It codes for CASSFAYRDPAYEQYF. The chain is built from TRBV5-1 and TRBJ2-5, with D perhaps TRBD1 (6 bases). The closer fit of TRBJ2-7 to the DNA end suggests the J call may be wrong. From germline, CDR1 is SGHRS and CDR2 YFSETQ. The CDR3 covers 16 residues.

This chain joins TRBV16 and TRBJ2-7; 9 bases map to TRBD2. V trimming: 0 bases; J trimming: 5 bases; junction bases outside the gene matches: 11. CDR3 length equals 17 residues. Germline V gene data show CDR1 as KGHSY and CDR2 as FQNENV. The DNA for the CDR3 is TGTGCCAGCAGCCAATCGTCGGGTCTAGCGGGAAAACACGAGCAGTACTTC. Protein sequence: CASSQSSGLAGKHEQYF. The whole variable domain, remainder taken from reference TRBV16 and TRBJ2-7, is GEEVAQTPKHLVRGEGQKAKLYCAPIKGHSYVFWYQQVLKNEFKFLISFQNENVFDETGMPKERFSAKCLPNSPCSLEIQATKLEDSAVYFCASSQSSGLAGKHEQYFGPGTRLTVT.

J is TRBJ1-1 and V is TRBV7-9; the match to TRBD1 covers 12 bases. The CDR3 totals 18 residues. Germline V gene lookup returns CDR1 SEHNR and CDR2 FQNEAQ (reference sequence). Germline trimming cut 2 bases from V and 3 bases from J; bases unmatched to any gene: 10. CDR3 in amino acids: CASSLMGQGARWDTEAFF. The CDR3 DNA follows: TGTGCCAGCAGCTTAATGGGACAGGGGGCGAGGTGGGACACTGAAGCTTTCTTT.

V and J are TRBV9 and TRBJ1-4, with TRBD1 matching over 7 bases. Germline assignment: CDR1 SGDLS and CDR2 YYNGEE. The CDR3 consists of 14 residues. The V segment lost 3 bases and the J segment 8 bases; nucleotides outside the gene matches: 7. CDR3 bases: TGTGCCAGCAGCGAGGGACAGCTACTAGAAAAACTGTTTTTT. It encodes CASSEGQLLEKLFF.